This T cell receptor beta chain was identified during a study of early T cells in non-severe SARS-CoV-2 infection. Study details: Chains were unpaired, as sequencing was done on bulk RNA from unsorted whole blood.

Germline V gene data show CDR1 as SGHAT and CDR2 as FQNNGV. Trimming took 5 bases from V and 5 from J; bases not matched to a gene: 8. The CDR3 is 14 amino acids. Individual cDNA molecules each received unique molecular identifiers attached to them. TCRdb analysed the 5' RACE reads with MiXCR anew, one entry per CDR3 protein. There are tens of thousands of distinct CDR3 sequences in the sample; just under 15% occur only once, and around 5.4% lies in the top ten. This clonotype was counted between two and nine times. The chain has TRBV11-2 and TRBJ2-7; 8 bases are shared with TRBD1. The clonotype was recovered from an adult who was a healthcare worker with PCR-confirmed SARS-CoV-2 infection or an uninfected control (not recorded which). The material sequenced was whole blood. The CDR3 sequence is CASSPWGDRNEQYF. In nucleotides, the CDR3 is TGTGCCAGCAGCCCGTGGGGGGACAGGAACGAGCAGTACTTC.